This entry lists 7 T cell receptor beta chains sequenced from one sample in a study of T cells after yellow fever vaccination. TCRdb itself ran the 5' RACE reads through MiXCR, one entry per CDR3 protein. The data hold more than 350,000 distinct CDR3 sequences, with under 14% observed a single time. Sequenced here: PBMCs, sampled on the day of the first yellow fever vaccination. All receptors derive from a man aged 18 to 29 who received the YFV17D yellow fever vaccine.

The sample holds a few counts of this clonotype. CDR3 amino acids: CSARGTSNQPQHF. The CDR3 bases are TGCAGTGCTCGCGGGACAAGCAATCAGCCCCAGCATTTT. The chain combines TRBV20-1 with TRBJ1-5; TRBD1 is a possible D gene (6 bases). The CDR3 loop spans 13 amino acids. The germline CDR1 and CDR2 sequences are DFQATT and SNEGSKA (reference sequence). Trimming shortened V by 5 bases and J by 1 base, and 9 bases separated the two germline ends.

The rearrangement joins TRBV3-1 to TRBJ2-2, with D perhaps being TRBD1 or TRBD2 (5 bases each). Germline-derived CDR1 and CDR2 are LGHDT and YNNKEL (reference sequence). CDR3 size: 18 residues. With 0 bases removed from V and 1 base from J, the gap between germline ends came to 15 bases. CDR3: CASSQDQGLGENTGELFF. The CDR3 DNA reads as TGTGCCAGCAGCCAAGATCAGGGCTTGGGAGAGAACACCGGGGAGCTGTTTTTT. The whole variable domain, filled in from reference TRBV3-1 and TRBJ2-2, reads DTAVSQTPKYLVTQMGNDKSIKCEQNLGHDTMYWYKQDSKKFLKIMFSYNNKELIINETVPNRFSPKSPDKAHLNLHINSLELGDSAVYFCASSQDQGLGENTGELFFGEGSRLTVL.

The CDR3 DNA is TGTGCCAGCGAGGGGGCGAACAGTTACGAGCAGTACGTC. This codes for CASEGANSYEQYV. The V and J genes are TRBV28 and TRBJ2-7; 7 nucleotides agree with TRBD1. CDR3 length: 13 residues. Germline V lookup: CDR1 MDHEN, CDR2 SYDVKM. Trimming cost V 8 bases and J 4 bases; bases outside gene matches: 8.

The V call is TRBV29-1, the J call TRBJ1-1; maybe TRBD1 (5 bases). CDR3 length: 13 residues. Germline CDR1 and CDR2: SQVTM and ANQGSEA. Trimming pared 3 bases from V and 0 bases from J, leaving 8 bases between. The CDR3 loop reads CSVDRAMNTEAFF. CDR3 sequence (DNA): TGCAGCGTTGACAGGGCCATGAACACTGAAGCTTTCTTT.

The V call is TRBV7-8, the J call TRBJ2-7; D gene unclear. Germline CDR1 and CDR2: SGHVS and FQNEAQ. V lost 2 bases and J lost 3, with 14 bases in between. CDR3 size: 15 residues. CDR3 DNA: TGTGCCAGCAGCTTAAATTTCGGCGGAGTCTACGAGCAGTACTTC. Its protein product is CASSLNFGGVYEQYF. The whole variable domain, filled in from reference TRBV7-8 and TRBJ2-7, reads GAGVSQSPRYKVAKRGQDVALRCDPISGHVSLFWYQQALGQGPEFLTYFQNEAQLDKSGLPSDRFFAERPEGSVSTLKIQRTQQEDSAVYLCASSLNFGGVYEQYFGPGTRLTVT.

This chain joins TRBV4-3 and TRBJ1-1; tentatively, D is TRBD1 (5 bases). Trimming pared 0 bases from V and 10 bases from J, leaving 9 bases between. CDR1 LGHNA and CDR2 YSLEER come from the germline V gene. The CDR3 spans 12 residues. The CDR3 DNA reads as TGCGCCAGCAGCCAAGAGCAGGGTTCAGCTTTCTTT. Translation gives CASSQEQGSAFF.

This clonotype was detected many times. The V and J genes are TRBV27 and TRBJ2-1, with a tentative D call TRBD1 (6 bases). V lost 6 bases and J lost 4, with 10 bases in between. The CDR3 runs to 13 residues. The germline V gene has CDR1 MNHEY and CDR2 SMNVEV (reference sequence). CDR3 protein: CASSRTAYNEQFF. The CDR3 DNA sequence: TGTGCCAGCAGCAGGACAGCATACAATGAGCAGTTCTTC.